One and the same sample provided the 18 T cell receptor beta chains below, sequenced in a study of blood T cell repertoires in COVID-19. Using immunoSEQ multiplex PCR, the repertoire was profiled, and TCRdb retains in-frame clones only, with some absent. Counted here are some 180,000 clones, around 80% occurring once; the ten biggest clones make up roughly 6.4%. Sequenced input: peripheral blood. These receptors were collected from a man aged 60-69 years with acute or convalescent COVID-19.

This chain uses TRBV7-2 with TRBJ1-5; 12 positions match TRBD1. This CDR3 is built from 19 residues. The trim removed 3 bases at V and 0 bases at J, leaving 9 bases unmatched. Germline V gene sequence: CDR1 SGHTA, CDR2 FQGNSA. The DNA for the CDR3 is TGTGCCAGCAGCTTGGCCGGGACAGGGGGCCCCTATAGCAATCAGCCCCAGCATTTT. Its translation: CASSLAGTGGPYSNQPQHF.

The V call is TRBV6-5, the J call TRBJ1-1, with D tentatively TRBD1 (5 bases). The germline gives CDR1 MNHEY, CDR2 SVGAGI. The V gene lost 0 bases and the J gene lost 11 bases, with 16 bases spanning the gap. This CDR3 contains 14 residues. DNA for the CDR3: TGTGCCAGCAGTTACTCGAATTCCAGGGTTAGTGCTTTCTTT. This gives the protein CASSYSNSRVSAFF.

The J gene is TRBJ1-2, the V gene TRBV25-1; weak D call: TRBD1 (6 bases). The germline V gene has CDR1 MGHDK and CDR2 SYGVNS. With 4 bases removed from V and 8 bases from J, the gap between germline ends came to 14 bases. The CDR3 runs to 13 residues. This CDR3 reads CASSVPQGRGYTF. CDR3 sequence (DNA): TGTGCCAGCAGTGTTCCCCAGGGGAGAGGCTACACCTTC.

The V call is TRBV10-1, the J call TRBJ1-5, with D perhaps matching TRBD1 (5 bases). Germline V gene sequence: CDR1 WNHNN, CDR2 SYGVQD (reference sequence). Trimming left V 8 bases short and J 0 bases short, with 17 bases between. This CDR3 comprises 16 residues. The DNA of the CDR3 is TGCGCCAGCCACAAGGGGCAGGCGCTTAGCAATCAGCCCCAGCATTTT. This encodes CASHKGQALSNQPQHF.

The V call is TRBV5-1, the J call TRBJ1-4; 8 bases are shared with TRBD1. CDR3 length equals 15 residues. Trimming cost V 4 bases and J 1 base; bases outside gene matches: 3. Germline CDR1 SGHRS, CDR2 YFSETQ. In DNA, the CDR3 is TGCGCCAGCAGCCCAGGACAGGGAACTAATGAAAAACTGTTTTTT. Translation gives CASSPGQGTNEKLFF.

V and J are TRBV7-2 and TRBJ2-2; 10 bases map to TRBD2. Germline V gives CDR1 SGHTA, CDR2 FQGNSA. The CDR3 contains 18 residues. V gave up 1 base and J gave up 2 bases; unmatched junction bases: 7. CDR3 amino acids: CASSLVGTSGVNTGELFF. The CDR3, as DNA: TGTGCCAGCAGCTTAGTTGGTACTAGCGGGGTAAACACCGGGGAGCTGTTTTTT.

The chain has TRBV19 and TRBJ1-1; possible D gene TRBD1, 5 bases. Between the trimmed V and J ends, which lost 6 bases and 4 bases, there was a span of 15 bases. The V gene's germline CDR1 is LNHDA and CDR2 SQIVND (reference sequence). The CDR3 is made up of 14 amino acids. CDR3 sequence (DNA): TGTGCCAGTAGCGCCCGGCAGGGAGGCACTGAAGCTTTCTTT. Translation: CASSARQGGTEAFF.

This clone has a single count. At the DNA level, this CDR3 is encoded by other sequences in the same sample as well. This chain connects TRBV13 to TRBJ2-7, with a weak D call TRBD1 (6 bases). The CDR3 totals 13 residues. From germline, CDR1 is PRHDT and CDR2 FYEKMQ (reference sequence). V lost 0 bases, J lost 3 bases, and 6 bases lay in between. The CDR3 reads CASSLGTGYEQYF. CDR3 nucleotides: TGTGCCAGCAGCTTAGGGACAGGCTACGAGCAGTACTTC.

CDR3 sequence: CASSPASGRRYEQYF. CDR3 nucleotides: TGTGCCAGCAGCCCCGCTAGCGGGAGGAGGTACGAGCAGTACTTC. The V and J genes are TRBV5-4 and TRBJ2-7; 11 positions agree with TRBD2. The CDR3 is made up of 15 amino acids. V dropped 4 bases and J dropped 4; count of bases not matched to a gene: 7. Looked up from germline, CDR1 is SGHNT and CDR2 is YYREEE (reference sequence).

CDR3 loop: CASSFYLSGLAGDTQYF. CDR3 DNA sequence: TGTGCCAGCAGCTTCTATCTATCGGGACTAGCGGGAGATACGCAGTATTTT. This chain uses TRBV7-9 with TRBJ2-3; TRBD2 matches at 12 bases. Germline loops: CDR1 SEHNR, CDR2 FQNEAQ (reference sequence). The CDR3 spans 17 residues. V dropped 3 bases and J dropped 5; count of bases not matched to a gene: 9.

The V and J genes are TRBV18 and TRBJ2-5, with 7 bases aligning to TRBD1. With V trimmed by 0 bases and J by 4 bases, 5 bases remained unmatched. The germline CDR1 and CDR2 sequences are KGHSH and LQKENI. The CDR3 covers 15 residues. The CDR3 DNA reads as TGTGCCAGCTCACCACCCCAGGGACAGAGAGAGACCCAGTACTTC. Amino acid sequence: CASSPPQGQRETQYF.

This clone has only a few counts. The chain carries TRBV6-5 and TRBJ1-5, with TRBD1 matching over 8 bases. This CDR3 contains 15 residues. The ends lost 6 bases at V and 1 base at J; junction bases unmatched: 5. CDR1 is MNHEY and CDR2 is SVGAGI in the germline V gene. In nucleotides, the CDR3 is TGTGCCAGCAGGGAGACAGGGGTCAGCAATCAGCCCCAGCATTTT. It encodes CASRETGVSNQPQHF.

The chain uses TRBV7-9 and TRBJ1-1; D not certain. This CDR3 is 13 amino acids long. V dropped 1 base and J dropped 6 bases, with 9 bases sitting between them. The germline V gene encodes CDR1 SEHNR and CDR2 FQNEAQ (reference sequence). In DNA form, the CDR3 reads TGTGCCAGCAGCTTAGACAGCCCGGCTGAAGCTTTCTTT. It translates to CASSLDSPAEAFF.

The CDR3 loop reads CASSLVWTGGLGGANVLTF. The CDR3 DNA is TGTGCCAGCAGCTTGGTCTGGACAGGGGGCTTGGGTGGGGCCAACGTCCTGACTTTC. The gene calls are TRBV5-8 and TRBJ2-6; TRBD1 matches at 11 bases. Germline trimming cut 0 bases from V and 3 bases from J; bases unmatched to any gene: 8. The CDR3 covers 19 residues. Germline lookup yields CDR1 SGHTS and CDR2 YDEGEE. The full variable domain, with the rest looked up from reference TRBV5-8 and TRBJ2-6, is EAGVTQSPTHLIKTRGQQATLRCSPISGHTSVYWYQQALGLGLQFLLWYDEGEERNRGNFPPRFSGRQFPNYSSELNVNALELEDSALYLCASSLVWTGGLGGANVLTFGAGSRLTVL.

The V call is TRBV15, the J call TRBJ1-5, with 10 bases that match TRBD1. This CDR3 has 16 residues. V dropped 4 bases and J dropped 6; count of bases not matched to a gene: 9. CDR1 and CDR2 from the germline V gene are LNHNV and YYDKDF (reference sequence). The DNA of the CDR3 is TGTGCCACCAGCAAAGACAAGGGGACAGGGGCTCAGCCCCAGCATTTT. This codes for CATSKDKGTGAQPQHF.

As DNA, the CDR3 is TGTGCCAGCAGCTTATCGCTAGCGGGAGGGGATGAGCAGTTCTTC. It encodes CASSLSLAGGDEQFF. This chain joins TRBV7-8 and TRBJ2-1; 12 bases map to TRBD2. The germline CDR1 and CDR2 sequences are SGHVS and FQNEAQ. V was clipped by 2 bases and J by 8 bases; unmatched bases: 4. CDR3 size: 15 residues.

V gene TRBV12-5 combines with J gene TRBJ1-5; TRBD1 agrees at 9 bases. The germline V gene has CDR1 LGHNT and CDR2 FRNRAP. The CDR3 loop spans 16 amino acids. Trimming at V came to 4 bases and at J to 3 bases, leaving 7 bases not matched to a gene. This chain's CDR3 is CASGSPGTGNNQPQHF. The CDR3 DNA follows: TGTGCTAGTGGTTCTCCCGGGACAGGGAACAATCAGCCCCAGCATTTT.

The table lists this clone with a few counts. The chain has TRBV6-6 and TRBJ2-7; the D gene is possibly TRBD2 (6 bases). Trimming stripped 0 bases from V and 6 bases from J, with 18 bases between. This CDR3 has 16 residues. Germline V lookup: CDR1 MNHNY, CDR2 SVGAGI (reference sequence). CDR3 DNA sequence: TGTGCCAGCAGTTACTCGATCTTTTTAGAGGGAGGCGAGCAGTACTTC. As protein: CASSYSIFLEGGEQYF.